Presented here are 12 T cell receptor beta chains from one specimen sequenced in a study of blood T cells in healthy people across ages. Alongside a J-beta primer mix, a sample-barcoded 5' primer served in a second PCR lasting about 7 to 11 cycles. TCRdb itself ran the 5' RACE reads through MiXCR, one entry per CDR3 protein. Here the sample spans 1.5 million or so distinct CDR3 sequences, 40% to 45% being singletons. Sequences were obtained from blood. The receptors originated from a woman between 18 and 29 years old in good health.

This clonotype was picked up a small number of times. The chain employs TRBV12-3 or TRBV12-4 and TRBJ2-5, with a weak D call TRBD2 (5 bases). V lost 5 bases, J lost 11 bases, and 18 bases lay in between. The CDR3 is made up of 13 amino acids. CDR3 amino acids: CASSMEGLLGQYF. The CDR3 region has the DNA TGTGCCAGCAGTATGGAAGGACTCCTCGGGCAGTACTTC.

This chain uses TRBV12-5 with TRBJ1-4; D is possibly TRBD1 (6 bases). Per the germline V gene, CDR1 is LGHNT and CDR2 is FRNRAP. The ends were cut back, 0 bases at V and 0 bases at J, with 23 bases in the middle. This CDR3 is 21 amino acids long. The CDR3 DNA is TGTGCTAGTGGTTTGGTACTTCGGGGGCTACATGGGAACACAACTAATGAAAAACTGTTTTTT. Its protein product is CASGLVLRGLHGNTTNEKLFF.

This chain joins TRBV20-1 and TRBJ1-1, with unresolved D. The CDR3 loop spans 9 amino acids. Germline CDR1 is DFQATT and CDR2 is SNEGSKA (reference sequence). CDR3 region: CKINTEAFF. The CDR3 nucleotides are TGCAAAATAAACACTGAAGCTTTCTTT.

V and J are TRBV29-1 and TRBJ1-1; D unresolved. The CDR3 covers 12 residues. Germline V gene lookup returns CDR1 SQVTM and CDR2 ANQGSEA. The V end was cut by 3 bases, the J end by 2 bases, with 7 bases between. CDR3 in amino acids: CSVDGPNTEAFF. CDR3 sequence (DNA): TGCAGCGTTGATGGGCCTAACACTGAAGCTTTCTTT.

The table lists this clonotype with a few counts. Written as DNA, the CDR3 is TGTGCCAGTAGTGCTCTCGGGGGCGGGGGTGATAATGAGCAGTTCTTC. As protein: CASSALGGGGDNEQFF. The chain has TRBV27 and TRBJ2-1; perhaps TRBD2 as D (7 bases). V lost 9 bases and J 7 bases, leaving 25 bases between the germline ends. The V gene's germline CDR1 is MNHEY and CDR2 SMNVEV (reference sequence). This CDR3 is built from 16 residues.

The J gene is TRBJ2-5, the V gene TRBV28, with no clear D. Gene TRBJ2-7 matches the end of the DNA better, so the J call may be wrong. Germline lookup yields CDR1 MDHEN and CDR2 SYDVKM. The CDR3 has 14 amino acids. The CDR3 DNA follows: TGTGCCAGCAGTTTCCCCGGACGGGTAGGCGAGCAGTACTTC. Translated: CASSFPGRVGEQYF.

This clonotype showed up just a few times. A clone one base away is much larger, so this may be a read error. The rearrangement joins TRBV5-1 to TRBJ2-1, with 10 positions matching TRBD2. The J call may be faulty, since TRBJ2-7 better matches the DNA end. The CDR3 runs to 15 residues. Germline CDR1 is SGHRS and CDR2 is YFSETQ. The CDR3 is CASLPLAGDYNEQYF. The CDR3 nucleotides read TGCGCCAGCCTCCCTCTAGCGGGAGACTACAATGAGCAGTACTTC.

The genes are TRBV29-1 and TRBJ1-4, with D possibly matching TRBD1 (6 bases). The CDR3 is 12 amino acids. Trimming shortened V by 6 bases and J by 8 bases, and 13 bases separated the two germline ends. Germline V gene sequence: CDR1 SQVTM, CDR2 ANQGSEA. This CDR3 is CSVRTVGEKLFF. Here the CDR3 DNA reads TGCAGCGTAAGGACAGTTGGAGAAAAACTGTTTTTT.

The chain links TRBV20-1 to TRBJ2-7; TRBD2 aligns across 7 bases. Germline V lookup: CDR1 DFQATT, CDR2 SNEGSKA (reference sequence). The CDR3 totals 15 residues. Trimming cost V 0 bases and J 2 bases; bases outside gene matches: 7. Written as DNA, the CDR3 is TGCAGTGCTAGAGATGGGGCGGGAGCGGCCTACGAGCAGTACTTC. Its protein product is CSARDGAGAAYEQYF.

The chain joins TRBV3-1 to TRBJ1-1; D unresolved. Trimming pared 0 bases from V and 11 bases from J, leaving 13 bases between. CDR1 LGHDT and CDR2 YNNKEL come from the germline V gene (reference sequence). This CDR3 region has 13 residues. CDR3 loop: CASSQEWGASAFF. In DNA form, the CDR3 reads TGTGCCAGCAGCCAAGAATGGGGTGCGTCGGCTTTCTTT.

The count of this clonotype is one. The chain employs TRBV6-2 or TRBV6-3 and TRBJ2-2; the match to TRBD1 covers 8 bases. Germline CDR1 is MNHEY and CDR2 is SVGEGT. This CDR3 region has 16 residues. With 7 bases clipped from V and 1 base from J, the junction kept 8 bases outside the gene matches. The CDR3 spells CASTNGQGWNTGELFF. The DNA for the CDR3 is TGTGCCAGCACCAACGGACAGGGTTGGAACACCGGGGAGCTGTTTTTT.

This chain uses TRBV24-1 with TRBJ2-3, with D possibly called TRBD1 or TRBD2 (5 bases each). Trimming removed 4 bases from V and 4 bases from J, with 14 bases in between. CDR3 size: 15 residues. CDR1 is KGHDR, CDR2 SFDVKD, per germline. The DNA of the CDR3 is TGTGCCACCAGTGACACCGGGACCCAGGCAGATACGCAGTATTTT. Translating it yields CATSDTGTQADTQYF.